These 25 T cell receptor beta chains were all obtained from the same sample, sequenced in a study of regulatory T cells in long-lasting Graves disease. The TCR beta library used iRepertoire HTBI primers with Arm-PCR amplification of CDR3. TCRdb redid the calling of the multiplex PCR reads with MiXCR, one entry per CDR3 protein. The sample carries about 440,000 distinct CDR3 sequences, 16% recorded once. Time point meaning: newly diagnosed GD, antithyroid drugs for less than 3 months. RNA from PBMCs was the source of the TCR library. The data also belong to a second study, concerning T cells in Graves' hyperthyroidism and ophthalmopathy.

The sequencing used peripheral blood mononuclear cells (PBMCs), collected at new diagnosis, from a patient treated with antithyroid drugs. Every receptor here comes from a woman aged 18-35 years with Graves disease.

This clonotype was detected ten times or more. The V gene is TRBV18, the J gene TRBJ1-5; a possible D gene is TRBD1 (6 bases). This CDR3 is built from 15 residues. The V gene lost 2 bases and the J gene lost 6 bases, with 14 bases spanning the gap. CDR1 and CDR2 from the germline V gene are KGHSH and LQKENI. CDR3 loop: CASSPTGQKTQPQHF. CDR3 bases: TGTGCCAGCTCACCAACGGGACAAAAAACTCAGCCCCAGCATTTT.

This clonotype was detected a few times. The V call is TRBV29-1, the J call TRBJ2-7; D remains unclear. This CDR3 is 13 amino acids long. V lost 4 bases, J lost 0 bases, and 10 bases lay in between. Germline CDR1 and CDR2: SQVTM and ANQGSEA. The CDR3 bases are TGCAGCGTTGGGGAAGCTAACTCCTACGAGCAGTACTTC. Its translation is CSVGEANSYEQYF.

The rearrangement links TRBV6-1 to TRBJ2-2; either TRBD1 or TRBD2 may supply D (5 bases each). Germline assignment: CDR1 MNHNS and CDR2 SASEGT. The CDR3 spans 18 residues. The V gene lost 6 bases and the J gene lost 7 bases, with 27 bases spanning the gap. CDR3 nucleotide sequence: TGTGCCAGCAGGAATGGGGCTCGACAGTCCCGGAGGCGCGGGGAGCTGTTTTTT. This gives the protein CASRNGARQSRRRGELFF.

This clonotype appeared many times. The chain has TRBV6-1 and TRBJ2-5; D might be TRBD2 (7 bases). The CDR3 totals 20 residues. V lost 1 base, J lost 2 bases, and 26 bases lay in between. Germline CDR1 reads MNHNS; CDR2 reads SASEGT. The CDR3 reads CASSEVNFRKRDTEQETQYF. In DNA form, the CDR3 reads TGTGCCAGCAGTGAAGTTAATTTTCGGAAGCGGGACACAGAGCAAGAGACCCAGTACTTC.

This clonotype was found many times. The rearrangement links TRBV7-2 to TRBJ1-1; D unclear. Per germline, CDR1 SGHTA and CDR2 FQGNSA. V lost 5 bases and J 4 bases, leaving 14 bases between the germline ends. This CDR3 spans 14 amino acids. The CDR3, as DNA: TGTGCCAGCAGCCTACATGACTACGGCACTGAAGCTTTCTTT. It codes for CASSLHDYGTEAFF. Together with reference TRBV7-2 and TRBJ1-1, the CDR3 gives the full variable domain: GAGVSQSPSNKVTEKGKDVELRCDPISGHTALYWYRQSLGQGLEFLIYFQGNSAPDKSGLPSDRFSAERTGGSVSTLTIQRTQQEDSAVYLCASSLHDYGTEAFFGQGTRLTVV.

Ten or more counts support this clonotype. CDR3 DNA sequence: TGTGCCAGCAGCTTAGGTCGCGATAGTGCCTACGAGCAGTACTTC. The encoded protein is CASSLGRDSAYEQYF. The chain combines TRBV7-2 with TRBJ2-7; D call uncertain. V shed 1 base and J shed 2 bases, with 12 bases lying between them. CDR3 size: 15 residues. Germline CDR1 SGHTA, CDR2 FQGNSA.

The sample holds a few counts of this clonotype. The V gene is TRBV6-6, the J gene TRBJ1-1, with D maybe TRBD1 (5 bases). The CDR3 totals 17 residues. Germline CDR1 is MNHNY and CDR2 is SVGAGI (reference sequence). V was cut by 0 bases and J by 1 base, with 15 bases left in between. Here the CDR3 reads CASSYSIFRGPNTEAFF. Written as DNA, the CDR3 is TGTGCCAGCAGTTACTCGATTTTTCGGGGCCCGAACACTGAAGCTTTCTTT.

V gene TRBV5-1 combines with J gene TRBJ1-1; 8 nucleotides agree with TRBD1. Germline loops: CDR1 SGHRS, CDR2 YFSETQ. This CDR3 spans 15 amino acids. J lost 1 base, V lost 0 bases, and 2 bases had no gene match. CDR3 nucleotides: TGCGCCAGCAGCTTGGTGGGACAGGAGAACACTGAAGCTTTCTTT. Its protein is CASSLVGQENTEAFF.

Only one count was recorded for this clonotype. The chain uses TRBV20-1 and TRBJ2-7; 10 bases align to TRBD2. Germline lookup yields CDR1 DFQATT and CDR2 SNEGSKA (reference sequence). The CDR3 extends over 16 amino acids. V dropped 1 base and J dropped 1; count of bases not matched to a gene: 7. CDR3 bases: TGCAGTGCTAGAGGGGTTTCAGCGGGGGGGTCCTACGAGCAGTACTTC. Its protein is CSARGVSAGGSYEQYF.

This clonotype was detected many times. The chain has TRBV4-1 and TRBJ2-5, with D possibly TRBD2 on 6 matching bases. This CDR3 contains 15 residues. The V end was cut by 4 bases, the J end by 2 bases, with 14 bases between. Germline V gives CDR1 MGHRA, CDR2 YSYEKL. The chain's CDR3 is CASSPNGLLQETQYF. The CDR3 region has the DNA TGCGCCAGCAGCCCGAACGGACTACTTCAAGAGACCCAGTACTTC.

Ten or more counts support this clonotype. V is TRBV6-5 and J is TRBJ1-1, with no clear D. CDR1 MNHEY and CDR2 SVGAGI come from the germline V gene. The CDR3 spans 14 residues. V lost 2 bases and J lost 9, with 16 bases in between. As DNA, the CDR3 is TGTGCCAGCAGTTACCCTCAAGACCCCCAGAAAGCTTTCTTT. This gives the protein CASSYPQDPQKAFF.

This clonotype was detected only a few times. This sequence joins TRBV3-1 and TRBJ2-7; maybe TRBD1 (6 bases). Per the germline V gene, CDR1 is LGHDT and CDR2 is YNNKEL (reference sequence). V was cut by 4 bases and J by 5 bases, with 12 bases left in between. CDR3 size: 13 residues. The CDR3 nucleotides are TGTGCCAGCAGCCTTGGGGCAGGGGACGAGCAGTACTTC. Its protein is CASSLGAGDEQYF.

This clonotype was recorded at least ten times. In DNA, the CDR3 is TGTGCCAGCAGTTTATCAGAAGATCAGCCCCAGCATTTT. Its protein is CASSLSEDQPQHF. The chain is built from TRBV2 and TRBJ1-5; no clear D gene. The germline V and J ends were trimmed by 5 bases and 5 bases, with 10 bases remaining between them. The CDR3 covers 13 residues. In germline, CDR1 is SNHLY, CDR2 FYNNEI.

CDR3 sequence (DNA): TGTGCCAGCAGTTTGCCGACAGGGGGCGTTGGCTACACCTTC. Its translation is CASSLPTGGVGYTF. The rearrangement uses TRBV28 and TRBJ1-2; TRBD1 aligns across 10 bases. This CDR3 comprises 14 residues. V was clipped by 3 bases and J by 7 bases; unmatched bases: 5. Germline V gives CDR1 MDHEN, CDR2 SYDVKM.

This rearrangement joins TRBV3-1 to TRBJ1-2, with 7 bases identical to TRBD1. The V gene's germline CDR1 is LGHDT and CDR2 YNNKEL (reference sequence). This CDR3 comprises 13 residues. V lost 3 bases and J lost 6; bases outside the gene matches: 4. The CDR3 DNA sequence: TGTGCCAGCAGCCACAGGGGGAACGATGGCTACACCTTC. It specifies CASSHRGNDGYTF.

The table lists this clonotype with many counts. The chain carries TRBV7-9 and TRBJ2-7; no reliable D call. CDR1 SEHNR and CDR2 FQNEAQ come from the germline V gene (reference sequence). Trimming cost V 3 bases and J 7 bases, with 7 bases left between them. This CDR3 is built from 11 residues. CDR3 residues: CASSLEREQYF. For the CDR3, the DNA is TGTGCCAGCAGCTTGGAAAGGGAGCAGTACTTC.

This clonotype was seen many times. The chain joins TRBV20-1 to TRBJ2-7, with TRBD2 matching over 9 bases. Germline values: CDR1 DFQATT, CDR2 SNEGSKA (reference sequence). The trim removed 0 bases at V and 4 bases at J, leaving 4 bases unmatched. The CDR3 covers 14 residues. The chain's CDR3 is CSARDLLAGYEQYF. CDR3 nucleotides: TGCAGTGCTAGAGATCTACTAGCGGGTTACGAGCAGTACTTC.

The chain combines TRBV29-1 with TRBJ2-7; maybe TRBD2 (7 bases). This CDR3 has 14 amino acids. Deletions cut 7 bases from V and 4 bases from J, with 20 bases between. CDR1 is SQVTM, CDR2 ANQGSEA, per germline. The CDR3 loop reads CSAGGRGVPYEQYF. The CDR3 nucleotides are TGCAGCGCGGGGGGTAGGGGGGTCCCTTACGAGCAGTACTTC.

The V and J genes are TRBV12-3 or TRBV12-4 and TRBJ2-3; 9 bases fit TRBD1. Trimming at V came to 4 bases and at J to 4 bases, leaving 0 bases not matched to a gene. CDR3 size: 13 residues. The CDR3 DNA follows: TGTGCCAGCAGTTGGGACAGGGCAGATACGCAGTATTTT. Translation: CASSWDRADTQYF.

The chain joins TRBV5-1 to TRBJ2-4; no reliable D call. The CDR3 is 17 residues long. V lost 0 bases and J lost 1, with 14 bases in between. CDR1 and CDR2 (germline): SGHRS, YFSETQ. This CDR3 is CASSLAGGGTAKNIQYF. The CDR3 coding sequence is TGCGCCAGCAGCTTGGCCGGTGGTGGCACTGCCAAAAACATTCAGTACTTC. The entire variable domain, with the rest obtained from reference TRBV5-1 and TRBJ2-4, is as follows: KAGVTQTPRYLIKTRGQQVTLSCSPISGHRSVSWYQQTPGQGLQFLFEYFSETQRNKGNFPGRFSGRQFSNSRSEMNVSTLELGDSALYLCASSLAGGGTAKNIQYFGAGTRLSVL.

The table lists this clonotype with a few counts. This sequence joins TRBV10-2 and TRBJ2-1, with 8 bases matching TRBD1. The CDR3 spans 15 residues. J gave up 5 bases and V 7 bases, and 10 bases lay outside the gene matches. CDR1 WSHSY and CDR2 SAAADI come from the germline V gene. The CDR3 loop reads CASKGQGVMNNEQFF. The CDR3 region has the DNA TGCGCCAGCAAAGGACAGGGAGTCATGAACAATGAGCAGTTCTTC.

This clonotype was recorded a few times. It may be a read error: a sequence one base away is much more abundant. The chain's CDR3 is CANSSSVSYEQYF. Written as DNA, the CDR3 is TGTGCCAACAGTTCTAGCGTCTCCTACGAGCAGTACTTC. This chain joins TRBV28 and TRBJ2-7; D might be TRBD2 (6 bases). The CDR3 runs to 13 residues. Germline CDR1 reads MDHEN; CDR2 reads SYDVKM.

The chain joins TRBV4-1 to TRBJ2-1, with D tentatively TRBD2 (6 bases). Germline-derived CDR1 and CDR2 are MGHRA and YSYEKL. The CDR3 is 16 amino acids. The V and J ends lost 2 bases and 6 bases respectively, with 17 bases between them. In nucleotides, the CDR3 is TGCGCCAGCAGCCAAACTTGGGTGCGGGGACCCAATGAGCAGTTCTTC. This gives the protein CASSQTWVRGPNEQFF.

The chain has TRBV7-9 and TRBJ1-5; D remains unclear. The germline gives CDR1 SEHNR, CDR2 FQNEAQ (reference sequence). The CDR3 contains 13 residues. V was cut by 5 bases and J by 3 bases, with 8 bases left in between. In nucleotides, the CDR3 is TGTGCCAGCAGCCTCCTGACCAATCAGCCCCAGCATTTT. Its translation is CASSLLTNQPQHF.

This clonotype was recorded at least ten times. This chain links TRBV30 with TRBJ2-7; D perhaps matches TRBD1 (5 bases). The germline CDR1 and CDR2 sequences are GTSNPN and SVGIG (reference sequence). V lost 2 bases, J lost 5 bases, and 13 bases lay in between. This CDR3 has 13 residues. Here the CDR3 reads CAWSWQGYDEQYF. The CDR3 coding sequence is TGTGCCTGGAGTTGGCAGGGATACGACGAGCAGTACTTC.